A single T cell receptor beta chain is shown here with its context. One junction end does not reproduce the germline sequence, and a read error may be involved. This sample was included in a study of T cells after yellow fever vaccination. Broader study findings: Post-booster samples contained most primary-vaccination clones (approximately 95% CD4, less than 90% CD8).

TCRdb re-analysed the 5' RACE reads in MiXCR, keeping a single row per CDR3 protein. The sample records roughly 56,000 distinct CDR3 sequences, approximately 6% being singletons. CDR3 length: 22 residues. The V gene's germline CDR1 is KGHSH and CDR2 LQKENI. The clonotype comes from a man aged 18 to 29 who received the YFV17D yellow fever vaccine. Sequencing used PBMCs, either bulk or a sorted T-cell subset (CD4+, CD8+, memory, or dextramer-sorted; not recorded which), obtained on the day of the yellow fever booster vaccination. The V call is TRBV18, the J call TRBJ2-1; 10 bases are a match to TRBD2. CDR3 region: CASSVRSRPSGGVRRSYYEQFF. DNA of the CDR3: TGTGCCAGCTCAGTCCGGTCGAGGCCTAGCGGGGGAGTACGGCGATCCTACTATGAGCAGTTCTTC.